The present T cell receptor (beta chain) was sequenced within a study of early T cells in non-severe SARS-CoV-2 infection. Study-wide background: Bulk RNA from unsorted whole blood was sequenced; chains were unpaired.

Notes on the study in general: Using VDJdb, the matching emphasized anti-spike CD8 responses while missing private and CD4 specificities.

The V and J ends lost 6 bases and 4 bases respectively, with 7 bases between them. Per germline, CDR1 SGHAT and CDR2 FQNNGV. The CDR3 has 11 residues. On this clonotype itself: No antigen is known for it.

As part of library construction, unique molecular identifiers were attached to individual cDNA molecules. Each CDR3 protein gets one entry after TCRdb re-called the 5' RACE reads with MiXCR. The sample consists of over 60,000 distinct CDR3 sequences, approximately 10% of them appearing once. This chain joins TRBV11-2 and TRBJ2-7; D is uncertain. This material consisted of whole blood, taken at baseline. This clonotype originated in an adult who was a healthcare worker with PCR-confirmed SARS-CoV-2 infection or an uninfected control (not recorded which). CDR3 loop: CASSRTYEQYF. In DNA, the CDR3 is TGTGCCAGCAGTCGGACGTACGAGCAGTACTTC.